This TCR beta chain was captured by sequencing in a study of regulatory T cells in long-lasting Graves disease. Arm-PCR with iRepertoire HTBI primers amplified the CDR3 regions for these TCR beta libraries. TCRdb analysed the multiplex PCR reads with MiXCR anew, one entry per CDR3 protein. The sample consists of 600,000 to 650,000 distinct CDR3 sequences, roughly 16% of them appearing once. The time point was: newly diagnosed GD, antithyroid drugs for less than 3 months. TCR sequences were obtained from RNA taken from PBMCs. Germline lookup yields CDR1 MNHEY and CDR2 SVGAGI. This CDR3 has 16 amino acids. V shed 4 bases and J shed 1 base, with 11 bases lying between them. In addition, the sample was reused for a study of T cells in Graves' hyperthyroidism and ophthalmopathy.

The chain carries TRBV6-5 and TRBJ2-6; maybe TRBD2 (5 bases). The source material was peripheral blood mononuclear cells (PBMCs), sampled at new diagnosis, from a patient treated with antithyroid drugs. The sequence derives from a young woman with Graves disease. CDR3 loop: CASSSGLVSGANVLTF. The DNA for the CDR3 is TGTGCCAGCAGTTCAGGACTTGTTTCTGGGGCCAACGTCCTGACTTTC.